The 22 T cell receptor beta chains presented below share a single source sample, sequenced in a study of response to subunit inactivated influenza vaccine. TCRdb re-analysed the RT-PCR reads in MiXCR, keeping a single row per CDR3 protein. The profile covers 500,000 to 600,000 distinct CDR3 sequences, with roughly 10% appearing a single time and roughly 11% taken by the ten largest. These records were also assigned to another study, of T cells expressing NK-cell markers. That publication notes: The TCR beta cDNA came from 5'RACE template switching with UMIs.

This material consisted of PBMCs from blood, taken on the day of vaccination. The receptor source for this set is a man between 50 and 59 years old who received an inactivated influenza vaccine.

The CDR3 protein is CASSPGQGRTLGEQYF. The CDR3 coding sequence is TGTGCCAGCAGTCCCGGACAGGGGAGGACATTGGGCGAGCAGTACTTC. The chain employs TRBV6-1 and TRBJ2-7; 9 bases are shared with TRBD1. J was trimmed by 6 bases and V by 5 bases; bases with no gene match: 14. Per germline, CDR1 MNHNS and CDR2 SASEGT. The CDR3 is made up of 16 amino acids.

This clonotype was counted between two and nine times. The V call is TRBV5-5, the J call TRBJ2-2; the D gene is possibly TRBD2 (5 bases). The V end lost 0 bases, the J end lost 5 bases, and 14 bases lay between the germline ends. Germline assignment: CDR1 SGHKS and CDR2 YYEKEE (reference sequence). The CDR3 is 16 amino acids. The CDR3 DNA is TGTGCCAGCAGCTTGGGGCGGCGGAGCGGAACCGGGGAGCTGTTTTTT. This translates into CASSLGRRSGTGELFF.

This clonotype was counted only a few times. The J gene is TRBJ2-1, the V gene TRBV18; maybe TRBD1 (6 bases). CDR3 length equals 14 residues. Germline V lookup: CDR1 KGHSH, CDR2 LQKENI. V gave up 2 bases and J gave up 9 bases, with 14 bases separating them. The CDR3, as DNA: TGTGCCAGCTCACCAGAGCTACAGGGAGTTGAGCAGTTCTTC. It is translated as CASSPELQGVEQFF.

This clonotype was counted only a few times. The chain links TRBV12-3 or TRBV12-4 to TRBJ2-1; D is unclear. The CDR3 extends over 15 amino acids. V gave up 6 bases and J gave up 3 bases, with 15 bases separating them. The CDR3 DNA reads TGTGCCAGCAGCTATGGCACAAGAGGCTACAATGAGCAGTTCTTC. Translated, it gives CASSYGTRGYNEQFF.

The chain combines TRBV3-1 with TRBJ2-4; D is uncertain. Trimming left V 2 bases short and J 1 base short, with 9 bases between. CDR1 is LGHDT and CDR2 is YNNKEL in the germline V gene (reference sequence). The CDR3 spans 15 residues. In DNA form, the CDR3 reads TGTGCCAGCAGCCAACGATTATTTGCCAAAAACATTCAGTACTTC. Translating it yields CASSQRLFAKNIQYF.

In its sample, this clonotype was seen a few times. In nucleotides, the CDR3 is TGTGCCAGCACCACCGGGACAGGGATTGAAGCTTTCTTT. Translating gives CASTTGTGIEAFF. The chain is built from TRBV12-3 or TRBV12-4 and TRBJ1-1, with TRBD1 matching over 9 bases. J lost 7 bases, V lost 7 bases, and 7 bases had no gene match. The CDR3 is 13 amino acids.

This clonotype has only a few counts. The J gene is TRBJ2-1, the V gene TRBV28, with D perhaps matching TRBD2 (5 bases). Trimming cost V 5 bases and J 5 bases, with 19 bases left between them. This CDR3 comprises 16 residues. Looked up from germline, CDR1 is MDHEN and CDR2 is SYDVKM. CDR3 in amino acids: CASSPLGEKIHNEQFF. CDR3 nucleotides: TGTGCCAGCAGTCCGCTGGGAGAGAAGATACACAATGAGCAGTTCTTC.

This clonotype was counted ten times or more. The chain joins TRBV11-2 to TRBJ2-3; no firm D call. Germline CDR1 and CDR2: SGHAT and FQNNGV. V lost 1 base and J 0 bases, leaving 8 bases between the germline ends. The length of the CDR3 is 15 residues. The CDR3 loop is CASSLAGYSTDTQYF. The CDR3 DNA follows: TGTGCCAGCAGCTTAGCCGGGTATAGCACAGATACGCAGTATTTT.

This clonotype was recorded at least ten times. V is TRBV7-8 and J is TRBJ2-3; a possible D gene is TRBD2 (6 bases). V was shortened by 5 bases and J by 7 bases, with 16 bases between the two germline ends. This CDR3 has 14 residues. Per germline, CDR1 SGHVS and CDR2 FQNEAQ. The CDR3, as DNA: TGTGCCAGCAGCCGAGGACTGGGACTCAATACGCAGTATTTT. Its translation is CASSRGLGLNTQYF.

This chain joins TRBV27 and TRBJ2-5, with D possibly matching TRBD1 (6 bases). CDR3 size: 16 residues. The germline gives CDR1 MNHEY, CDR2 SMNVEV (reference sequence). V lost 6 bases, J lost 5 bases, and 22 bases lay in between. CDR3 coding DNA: TGTGCCAGCAGCCCAACCGGACTCCAAAGGGGGGAGACCCAGTACTTC. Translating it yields CASSPTGLQRGETQYF.

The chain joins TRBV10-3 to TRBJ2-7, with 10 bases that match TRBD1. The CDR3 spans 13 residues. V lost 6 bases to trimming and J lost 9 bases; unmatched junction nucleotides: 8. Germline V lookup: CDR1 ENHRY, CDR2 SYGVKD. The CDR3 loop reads CAISGTGEGGQYF. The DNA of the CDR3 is TGTGCCATCAGCGGGACAGGGGAAGGGGGGCAGTACTTC.

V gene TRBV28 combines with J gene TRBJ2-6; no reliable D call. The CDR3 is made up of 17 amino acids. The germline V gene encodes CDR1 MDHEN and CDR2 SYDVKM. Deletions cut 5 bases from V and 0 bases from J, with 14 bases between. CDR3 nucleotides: TGTGCCAGCAGTAACCTCTACTTCTCCTCTGGGGCCAACGTCCTGACTTTC. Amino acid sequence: CASSNLYFSSGANVLTF.

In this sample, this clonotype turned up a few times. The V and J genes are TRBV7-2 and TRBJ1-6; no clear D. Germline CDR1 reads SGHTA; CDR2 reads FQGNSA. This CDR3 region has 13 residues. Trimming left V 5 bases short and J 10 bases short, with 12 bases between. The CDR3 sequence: CASSMRVESPLHF. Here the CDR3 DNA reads TGTGCCAGCAGCATGAGGGTCGAATCACCCCTCCACTTT.

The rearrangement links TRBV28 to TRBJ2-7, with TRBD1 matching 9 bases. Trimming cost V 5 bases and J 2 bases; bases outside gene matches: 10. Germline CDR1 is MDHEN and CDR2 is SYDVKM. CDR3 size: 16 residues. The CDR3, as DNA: TGTGCCAGCAGTGCGACAGGGGGTCAAACGGCCTACGAGCAGTACTTC. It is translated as CASSATGGQTAYEQYF.

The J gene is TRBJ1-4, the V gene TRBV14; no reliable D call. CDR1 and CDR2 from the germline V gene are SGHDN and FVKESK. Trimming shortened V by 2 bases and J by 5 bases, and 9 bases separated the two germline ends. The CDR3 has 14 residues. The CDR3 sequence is CASSQLGNNEKLFF. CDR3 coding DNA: TGTGCCAGCAGCCAACTGGGAAACAATGAAAAACTGTTTTTT.

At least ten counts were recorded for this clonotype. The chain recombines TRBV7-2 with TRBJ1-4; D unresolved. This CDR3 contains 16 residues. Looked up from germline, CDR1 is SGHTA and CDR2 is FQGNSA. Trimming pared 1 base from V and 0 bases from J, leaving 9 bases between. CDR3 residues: CASSLVGRATNEKLFF. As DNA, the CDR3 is TGTGCCAGCAGCTTAGTGGGCAGAGCAACTAATGAAAAACTGTTTTTT.

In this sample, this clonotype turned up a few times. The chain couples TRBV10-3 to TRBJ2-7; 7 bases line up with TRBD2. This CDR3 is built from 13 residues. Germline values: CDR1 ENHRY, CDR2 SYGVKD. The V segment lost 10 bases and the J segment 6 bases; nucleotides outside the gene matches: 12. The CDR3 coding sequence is TGTGCCACTTACTCTGGCGGGGGTCCCGAGCAGTACTTC. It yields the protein CATYSGGGPEQYF.

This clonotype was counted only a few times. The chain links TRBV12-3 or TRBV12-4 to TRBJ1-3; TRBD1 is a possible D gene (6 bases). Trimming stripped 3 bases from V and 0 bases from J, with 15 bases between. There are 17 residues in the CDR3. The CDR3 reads CASSFLGAANSGNTIYF. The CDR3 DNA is TGTGCCAGCAGTTTCTTGGGGGCTGCTAACTCTGGAAACACCATATATTTT.

The CDR3 reads CASSRDTFNSYNEQFF. The CDR3 DNA reads TGTGCCAGCAGCCGGGATACCTTTAACTCCTACAATGAGCAGTTCTTC. The V gene is TRBV27, the J gene TRBJ2-1, with D maybe TRBD2 (5 bases). V shed 6 bases and J shed 0 bases, with 15 bases lying between them. Germline V gene lookup returns CDR1 MNHEY and CDR2 SMNVEV (reference sequence). This CDR3 has 16 residues.

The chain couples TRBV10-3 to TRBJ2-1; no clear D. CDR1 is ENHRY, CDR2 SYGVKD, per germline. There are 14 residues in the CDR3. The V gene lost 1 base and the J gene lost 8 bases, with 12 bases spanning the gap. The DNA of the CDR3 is TGTGCCATCAGTGAGTTGGTTGTAGCACATGAGCAGTTCTTC. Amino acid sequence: CAISELVVAHEQFF.

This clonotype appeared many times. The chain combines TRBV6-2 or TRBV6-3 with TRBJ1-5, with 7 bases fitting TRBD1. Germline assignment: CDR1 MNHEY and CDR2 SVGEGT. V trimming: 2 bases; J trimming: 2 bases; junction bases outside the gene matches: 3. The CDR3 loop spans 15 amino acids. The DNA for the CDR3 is TGTGCCAGCAGTTACGTAGGACAGGGCAATCAGCCCCAGCATTTT. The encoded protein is CASSYVGQGNQPQHF.

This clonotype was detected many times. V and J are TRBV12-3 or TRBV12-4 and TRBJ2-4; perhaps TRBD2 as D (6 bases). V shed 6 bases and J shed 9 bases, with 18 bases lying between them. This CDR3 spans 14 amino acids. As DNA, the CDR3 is TGTGCCAGCAGCCCGGGACTCCCCGCTAGCATTCAGTACTTC. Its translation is CASSPGLPASIQYF.